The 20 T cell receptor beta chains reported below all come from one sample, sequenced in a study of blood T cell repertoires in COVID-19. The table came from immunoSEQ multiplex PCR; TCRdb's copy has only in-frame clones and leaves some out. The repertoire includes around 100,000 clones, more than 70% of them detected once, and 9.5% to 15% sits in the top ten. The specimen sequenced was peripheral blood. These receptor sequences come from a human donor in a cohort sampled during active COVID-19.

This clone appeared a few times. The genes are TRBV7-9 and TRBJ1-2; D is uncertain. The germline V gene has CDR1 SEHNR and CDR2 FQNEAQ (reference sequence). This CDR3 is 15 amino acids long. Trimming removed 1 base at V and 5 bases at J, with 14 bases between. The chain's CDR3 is CASSLDAGAWYGYTF. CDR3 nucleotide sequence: TGTGCCAGCAGCTTAGATGCGGGCGCTTGGTATGGCTACACCTTC. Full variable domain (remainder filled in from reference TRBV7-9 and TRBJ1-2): DTGVSQNPRHKITKRGQNVTFRCDPISEHNRLYWYRQTLGQGPEFLTYFQNEAQLEKSRLLSDRFSAERPKGSFSTLEIQRTEQGDSAMYLCASSLDAGAWYGYTFGSGTRLTVV.

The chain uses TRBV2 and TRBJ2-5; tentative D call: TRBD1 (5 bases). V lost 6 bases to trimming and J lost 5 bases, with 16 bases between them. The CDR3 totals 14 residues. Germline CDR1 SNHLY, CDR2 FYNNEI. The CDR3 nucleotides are TGTGCCAGCAGGGGAAGCAGGGTCCGGGAGACCCAGTACTTC. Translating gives CASRGSRVRETQYF. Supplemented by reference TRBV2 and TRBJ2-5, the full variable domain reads EPEVTQTPSHQVTQMGQEVILRCVPISNHLYFYWYRQILGQKVEFLVSFYNNEISEKSEIFDDQFSVERPDGSNFTLKIRSTKLEDSAMYFCASRGSRVRETQYFGPGTRLLVL.

CDR3 residues: CASSLRGSGNEKLFF. The CDR3 region has the DNA TGTGCCAGCAGCTTGAGAGGGTCGGGAAATGAAAAACTGTTTTTT. The chain joins TRBV5-6 to TRBJ1-4; no reliable D call. CDR1 is SGHDT, CDR2 YYEEEE, per germline. The CDR3 length is 15 residues. The V and J ends lost 1 base and 5 bases respectively, with 12 bases between them.

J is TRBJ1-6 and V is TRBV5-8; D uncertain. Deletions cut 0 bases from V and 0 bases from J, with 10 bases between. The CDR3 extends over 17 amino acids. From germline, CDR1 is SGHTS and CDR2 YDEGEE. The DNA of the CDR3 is TGTGCCAGCAGCTTGGGTCCCCGTAGCTCCTATAATTCACCCCTCCACTTT. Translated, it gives CASSLGPRSSYNSPLHF. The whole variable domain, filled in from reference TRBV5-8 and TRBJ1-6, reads EAGVTQSPTHLIKTRGQQATLRCSPISGHTSVYWYQQALGLGLQFLLWYDEGEERNRGNFPPRFSGRQFPNYSSELNVNALELEDSALYLCASSLGPRSSYNSPLHFGNGTRLTVT.

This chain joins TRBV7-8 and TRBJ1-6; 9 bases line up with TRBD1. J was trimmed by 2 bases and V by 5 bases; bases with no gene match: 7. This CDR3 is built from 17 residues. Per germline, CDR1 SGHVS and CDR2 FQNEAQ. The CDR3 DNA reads TGTGCCAGCAGCCGCGAGGACAGGGGTACCTATAATTCACCCCTCCACTTT. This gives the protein CASSREDRGTYNSPLHF.

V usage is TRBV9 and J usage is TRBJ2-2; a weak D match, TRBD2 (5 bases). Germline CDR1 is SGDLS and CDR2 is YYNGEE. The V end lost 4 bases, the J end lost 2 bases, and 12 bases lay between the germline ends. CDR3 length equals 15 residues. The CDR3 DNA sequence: TGTGCCAGCAGCCGTACTAGTTCAAACACCGGGGAGCTGTTTTTT. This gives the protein CASSRTSSNTGELFF.

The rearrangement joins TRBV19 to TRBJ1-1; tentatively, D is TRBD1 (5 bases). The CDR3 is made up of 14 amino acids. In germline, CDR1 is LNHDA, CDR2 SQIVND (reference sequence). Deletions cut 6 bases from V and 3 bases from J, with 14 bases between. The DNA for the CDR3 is TGTGCCAGTAGCACGGTCGGGGGGGACACTGAAGCTTTCTTT. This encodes CASSTVGGDTEAFF.

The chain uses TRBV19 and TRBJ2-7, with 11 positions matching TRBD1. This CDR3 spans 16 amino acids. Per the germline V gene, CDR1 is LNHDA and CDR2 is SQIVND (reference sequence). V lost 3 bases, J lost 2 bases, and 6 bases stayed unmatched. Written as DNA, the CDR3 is TGTGCCAGTAGTATCTTAGTGGGACAGGGGGCCTACGAGCAGTACTTC. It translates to CASSILVGQGAYEQYF.

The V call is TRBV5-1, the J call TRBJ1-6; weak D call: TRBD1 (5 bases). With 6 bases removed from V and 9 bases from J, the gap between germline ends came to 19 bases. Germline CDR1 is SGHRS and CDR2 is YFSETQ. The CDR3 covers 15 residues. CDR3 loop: CASNPLPGVGSPLHF. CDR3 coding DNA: TGCGCCAGCAACCCCTTGCCGGGGGTGGGTTCACCCCTCCACTTT.

DNA for the CDR3: TGTGCCAGTAGCCTTCGAGGGGGCTCTGGAAACACCATATATTTT. Translating gives CASSLRGGSGNTIYF. This chain joins TRBV19 and TRBJ1-3, with D possibly matching TRBD1 (6 bases). There are 15 residues in the CDR3. CDR1 LNHDA and CDR2 SQIVND come from the germline V gene (reference sequence). V dropped 6 bases and J dropped 0 bases, with 12 bases sitting between them.

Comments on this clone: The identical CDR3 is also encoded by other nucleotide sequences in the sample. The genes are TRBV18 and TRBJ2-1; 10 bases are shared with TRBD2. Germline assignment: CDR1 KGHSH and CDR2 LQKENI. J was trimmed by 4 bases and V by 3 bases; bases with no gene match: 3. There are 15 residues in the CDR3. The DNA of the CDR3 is TGTGCCAGCTCACCGATAGCGGGAGGATACAATGAGCAGTTCTTC. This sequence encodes CASSPIAGGYNEQFF.

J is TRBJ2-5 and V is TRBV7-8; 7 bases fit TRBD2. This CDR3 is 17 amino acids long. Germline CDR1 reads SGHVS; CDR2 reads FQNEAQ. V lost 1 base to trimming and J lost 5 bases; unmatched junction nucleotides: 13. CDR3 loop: CASSLVPGGPAAETQYF. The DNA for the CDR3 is TGTGCCAGCAGCTTAGTACCGGGAGGACCCGCCGCTGAGACCCAGTACTTC.

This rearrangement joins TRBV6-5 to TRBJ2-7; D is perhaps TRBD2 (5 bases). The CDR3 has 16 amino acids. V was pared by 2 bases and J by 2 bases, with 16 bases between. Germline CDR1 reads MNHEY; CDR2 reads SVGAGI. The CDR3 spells CASSYNGVGGPYEQYF. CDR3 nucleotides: TGTGCCAGCAGTTACAACGGGGTTGGCGGCCCCTACGAGCAGTACTTC.

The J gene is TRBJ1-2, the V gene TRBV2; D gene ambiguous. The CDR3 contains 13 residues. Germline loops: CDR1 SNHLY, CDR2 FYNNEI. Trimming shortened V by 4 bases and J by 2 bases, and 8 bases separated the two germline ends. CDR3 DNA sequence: TGTGCCAGCAGTGGCACACCGAACTATGGCTACACCTTC. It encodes CASSGTPNYGYTF.

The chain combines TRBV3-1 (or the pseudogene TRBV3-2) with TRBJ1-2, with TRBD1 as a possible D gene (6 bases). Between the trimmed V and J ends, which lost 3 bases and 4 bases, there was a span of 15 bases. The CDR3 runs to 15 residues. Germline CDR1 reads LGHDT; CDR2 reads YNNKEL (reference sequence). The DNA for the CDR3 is TGTGCCAGCAGCCACGGACAGCGTCAAATCTATGGCTACACCTTC. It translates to CASSHGQRQIYGYTF.

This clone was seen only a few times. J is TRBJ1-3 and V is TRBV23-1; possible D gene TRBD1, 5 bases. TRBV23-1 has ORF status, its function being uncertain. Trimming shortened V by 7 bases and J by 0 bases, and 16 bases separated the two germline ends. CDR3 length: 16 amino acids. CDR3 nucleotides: TGCGCCAGCAAGAAGAGACAGCCGAGCTCTGGAAACACCATATATTTT. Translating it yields CASKKRQPSSGNTIYF.

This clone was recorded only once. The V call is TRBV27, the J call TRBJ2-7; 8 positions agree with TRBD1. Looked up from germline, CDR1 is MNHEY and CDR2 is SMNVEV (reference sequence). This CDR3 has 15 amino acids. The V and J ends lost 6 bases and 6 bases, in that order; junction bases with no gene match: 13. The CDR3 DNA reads TGTGCCAGCAGCACCCGACAGGGGCGGATCGCCGAGCAGTACTTC. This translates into CASSTRQGRIAEQYF.

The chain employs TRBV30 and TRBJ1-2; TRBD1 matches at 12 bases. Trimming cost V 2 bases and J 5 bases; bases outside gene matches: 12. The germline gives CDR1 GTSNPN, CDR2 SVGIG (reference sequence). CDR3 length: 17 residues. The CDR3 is CAWSTNSGQGASYGYTF. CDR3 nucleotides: TGTGCCTGGAGTACCAATTCGGGACAGGGGGCTTCTTATGGCTACACCTTC. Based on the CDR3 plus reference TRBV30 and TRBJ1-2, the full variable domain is SQTIHQWPATLVQPVGSPLSLECTVEGTSNPNLYWYRQAAGRGLQLLFYSVGIGQISSEVPQNLSASRPQDRQFILSSKKLLLSDSGFYLCAWSTNSGQGASYGYTFGSGTRLTVV.

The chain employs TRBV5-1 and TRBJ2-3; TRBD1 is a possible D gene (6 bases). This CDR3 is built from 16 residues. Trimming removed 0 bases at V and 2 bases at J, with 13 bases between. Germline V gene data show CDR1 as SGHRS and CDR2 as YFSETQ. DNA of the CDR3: TGCGCCAGCAGCTTGGGGTCCGGACAGACCACAGATACGCAGTATTTT. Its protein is CASSLGSGQTTDTQYF.

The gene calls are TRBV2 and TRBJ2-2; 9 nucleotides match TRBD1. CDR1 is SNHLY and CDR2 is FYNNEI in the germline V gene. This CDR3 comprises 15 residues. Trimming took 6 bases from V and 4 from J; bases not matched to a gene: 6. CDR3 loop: CASRAGTGPTGELFF. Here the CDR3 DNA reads TGTGCCAGCAGAGCCGGGACAGGGCCCACCGGGGAGCTGTTTTTT.